This T cell receptor beta chain came from a study of blood T cell repertoires in COVID-19. Study summary: Acute and convalescent COVID-19 specimens originated in the United States, Italy and Spain. The analysed material was cDNA or gDNA that came from T cells, B-cell-depleted T cells, or PBMCs.

Trimming removed 3 bases from V and 7 bases from J, with 16 bases in between. The CDR3 runs 13 residues. CDR1 is DFQATT and CDR2 is SNEGSKA in the germline V gene (reference sequence). Per the authors' pipeline: Reference gene primers were amplified, and this amplification served to estimate nucleated cell counts. TCRdb's copy holds only in-frame clones and misses some; the assay was immunoSEQ multiplex PCR. V, J and clone size were drawn from that table, and D and trimming were deduced from the DNA. The profile shows more than 35,000 clones, less than 85% of them singletons. The sequencing input was peripheral blood. The sequence derives from an older man with acute or convalescent COVID-19. The chain employs TRBV20-1 and TRBJ2-7; perhaps TRBD1 as D (5 bases). CDR3 protein: CSASSGAEKEQYF. As DNA, the CDR3 is TGCAGTGCTAGTTCTGGGGCCGAGAAGGAGCAGTACTTC.